The 2 T cell receptor beta chains presented below share a single source sample, sequenced in a study of beta chain features in type 1 diabetes. Study-wide results and limits: Moderately but significantly shorter TCRB CDR3s were found in Type 1 diabetes patients in all four CD4+ subsets.

These receptors have no known antigen. The investigators reverse transcribed all of the isolated RNA, so they sequenced expressed TCRB transcripts. This table comes from immunoSEQ multiplex PCR, and its TCRdb copy is limited to in-frame clones, with some not included. The sample lists approximately 17,000 clones, roughly 70% occurring once. Specimen: stem cell memory CD4+ T cells from blood. These receptors were obtained from a young man with type 1 diabetes.

V and J are TRBV7-9 and TRBJ1-2; no reliable D call. The CDR3 spans 14 residues. Trimming cost V 1 base and J 6 bases, with 12 bases left between them. In germline, CDR1 is SEHNR, CDR2 FQNEAQ (reference sequence). CDR3 protein: CASSLDGRRDGYTF. CDR3 coding DNA: TGTGCCAGCAGCTTAGATGGGAGGAGGGATGGCTACACCTTC.

This clone was picked up one time. V usage is TRBV2 and J usage is TRBJ2-2, with a weak D call TRBD1 (5 bases). The CDR3 spans 15 residues. Trimming cost V 5 bases and J 2 bases, with 12 bases left between them. CDR1 SNHLY and CDR2 FYNNEI come from the germline V gene. CDR3 residues: CASSQDNPNTGELFF. The CDR3 DNA follows: TGTGCCAGCAGTCAGGACAACCCTAACACCGGGGAGCTGTTTTTT.